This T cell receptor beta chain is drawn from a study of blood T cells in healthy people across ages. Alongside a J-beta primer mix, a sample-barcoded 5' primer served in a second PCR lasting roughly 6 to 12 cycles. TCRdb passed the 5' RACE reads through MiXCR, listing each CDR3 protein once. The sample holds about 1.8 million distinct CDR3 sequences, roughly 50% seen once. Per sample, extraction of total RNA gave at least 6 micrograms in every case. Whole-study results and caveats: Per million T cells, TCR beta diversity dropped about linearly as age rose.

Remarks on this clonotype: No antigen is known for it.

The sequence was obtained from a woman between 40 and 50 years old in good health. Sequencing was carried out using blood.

CDR3 in DNA: TGTGCCAGCAGTTACTCGAAAGGAGGTGAGCAGTACTTC. Amino acid sequence: CASSYSKGGEQYF. The chain uses TRBV6-2 or TRBV6-3 and TRBJ2-7; tentative D call: TRBD2 (5 bases). Trimming took off 0 bases at V and 7 bases at J, with 10 bases between the two ends. Germline V gene sequence: CDR1 MNHEY, CDR2 SVGEGT. The CDR3 is 13 amino acids.